This is a list of T cell receptor beta chains from one sample in a study of T cell responses to AZD1222 COVID-19 vaccine. Sequencing used immunoSEQ multiplex PCR; TCRdb keeps in-frame clones, though not all of them. The table includes 90,000 to 100,000 clones, about 88% detected once. The starting material was peripheral blood, obtained 28 days after the second AZD1222 dose. These receptors all stem from an adult who received the AZD1222 COVID-19 vaccine. Each CDR3 is given with its conserved first and last residue. Each record gives: V gene, D gene, J gene, clone size, CDR3 protein, CDR3 DNA. D genes are given only for firm matches. A clone size is listed for some rows: how often the clone was seen (once, few, many), or a class if it is expanded.

TRBV5-1	NA	TRBJ1-4	once	CASSSGGQPNEKLFF	TGCGCCAGCAGCTCGGGGGGACAACCTAATGAAAAACTGTTTTTT
TRBV7-2	NA	TRBJ1-5	NA	CASSLTFGNQPQHF	TGTGCCAGCAGCCTCACCTTTGGGAATCAGCCCCAGCATTTT
TRBV6-5	NA	TRBJ1-6	NA	CASRALKGSPLHF	TGTGCCAGCAGGGCCCTAAAAGGGTCACCCCTCCACTTT
TRBV7-9	NA	TRBJ2-5	NA	CASSVGPETEETQYF	TGTGCCAGCAGCGTAGGACCCGAAACCGAAGAGACCCAGTACTTC
TRBV9	TRBD2	TRBJ2-1	once	CASSVVASGGAYNEQFF	TGTGCCAGCAGCGTAGTGGCTAGCGGGGGAGCCTACAATGAGCAGTTCTTC
TRBV3-1/TRBV3-2	TRBD1	TRBJ1-5	NA	CASSQRTGGQPQHF	TGTGCCAGCAGCCAACGGACAGGGGGTCAGCCCCAGCATTTT
TRBV6-2/TRBV6-3	NA	TRBJ1-5	NA	CASSYPISGESNQPQHF	TGTGCCAGCAGTTACCCGATATCAGGGGAAAGCAATCAGCCCCAGCATTTT
TRBV9	TRBD2	TRBJ2-3	NA	CASSVGLASDTQYF	TGTGCCAGCAGCGTAGGACTAGCGTCAGATACGCAGTATTTT
TRBV11-2	NA	TRBJ1-1	NA	CASSLDGSEAFF	TGTGCCAGCAGCTTAGATGGTAGTGAAGCTTTCTTT
TRBV28	NA	TRBJ1-2	NA	CASSFLQGRYGYTF	TGTGCCAGCAGTTTTCTCCAGGGGCGGTATGGCTACACCTTC
TRBV4-1	NA	TRBJ2-7	once	CASSQEGWQVKWDEQYF	TGCGCCAGCAGCCAAGAGGGGTGGCAGGTTAAGTGGGACGAGCAGTACTTC
TRBV28	TRBD1	TRBJ1-2	NA	CASSLLQGEGHGYTF	TGTGCCAGCAGTTTACTACAGGGGGAGGGCCATGGCTACACCTTC
TRBV6-5	TRBD2	TRBJ2-1	medium-sized	CATDSGGGGNEQFF	TGTGCCACCGATAGCGGGGGCGGGGGGAATGAGCAGTTCTTC
TRBV5-1	TRBD1	TRBJ2-5	NA	CASREGQGETQYF	TGCGCCAGCAGGGAGGGACAGGGGGAGACCCAGTACTTC
TRBV18	NA	TRBJ2-3	NA	CASSPQTADTQYF	TGTGCCAGCTCACCTCAGACCGCAGATACGCAGTATTTT
TRBV28	NA	TRBJ2-7	NA	CASNSGIYEQYF	TGTGCCAGCAATTCCGGGATCTACGAGCAGTACTTC
TRBV30	TRBD1	TRBJ1-1	NA	CAWSGTYRGQTEAFF	TGTGCCTGGAGTGGCACCTACAGGGGGCAGACTGAAGCTTTCTTT
TRBV3-1/TRBV3-2	NA	TRBJ1-4	NA	CASSFNEKLFF	TGTGCCAGCAGCTTCAATGAAAAACTGTTTTTT
TRBV29-1	TRBD1	TRBJ1-3	NA	CSALGTALSGNTIYF	TGCAGCGCATTAGGGACAGCTCTTTCTGGAAACACCATATATTTT
TRBV13	NA	TRBJ1-2	once	CASSFWTEGGIDGYTF	TGTGCCAGCAGCTTTTGGACCGAAGGGGGTATAGATGGCTACACCTTC
TRBV28	NA	TRBJ2-1	NA	CASRDGNEQFF	TGTGCCAGTAGGGACGGGAATGAGCAGTTCTTC
TRBV29-1	TRBD1	TRBJ2-1	once	CSVYPGQGSGEQFF	TGCAGCGTTTATCCGGGACAGGGAAGCGGGGAGCAGTTCTTC
TRBV5-1	NA	TRBJ2-5	NA	CASSHPAGETQYF	TGCGCCAGCAGCCACCCCGCCGGAGAGACCCAGTACTTC
TRBV10-3	NA	TRBJ1-3	NA	CAIRPDSSGNTIYF	TGTGCCATCAGGCCGGACAGCTCTGGAAACACCATATATTTT
TRBV19	NA	TRBJ2-7	NA	CASSILTGPYEQYF	TGTGCCAGTAGTATTTTGACAGGACCCTACGAGCAGTACTTC
TRBV6-5	TRBD1	TRBJ2-7	few	CASSYAGTGYEQYF	TGTGCCAGCAGTTACGCTGGGACAGGGTACGAGCAGTACTTC